These T cell receptor beta chains were read from a single sample in a study of cytomegalovirus exposure and HLA in healthy donors. This table comes from immunoSEQ multiplex PCR, and its TCRdb copy is limited to in-frame clones, with some not included. The table has more than 110,000 clones, about 86% seen once. Material for sequencing was PBMCs. These receptor sequences come from a man aged 40-49 years in good health and CMV-seropositive. CDR3s include the opening cysteine and the closing phenylalanine or tryptophan. The D gene is left open where the match is weak.

CDR3 protein: CASSLGVQETQYF
V gene: TRBV7-9
D gene: NA

CDR3 protein: CASSLVHGSRETQYF
V gene: TRBV7-7
D gene: NA

CDR3 protein: CAWSVWQGAPGYEQYF
V gene: TRBV30
D gene: TRBD1

CDR3 protein: CASSFGLAGGRQQETQYF
V gene: TRBV5-1
D gene: TRBD2

CDR3 protein: CASRSGTSSSEQFF
V gene: TRBV2
D gene: TRBD2

CDR3 protein: CAWSPGEGQPQHF
V gene: TRBV30
D gene: NA

CDR3 protein: CATSRDQQGAFF
V gene: TRBV15
D gene: NA

CDR3 protein: CASSVESPGESGELFF
V gene: TRBV9
D gene: NA

CDR3 protein: CASSYPKNTVGYGYTF
V gene: TRBV6-6
D gene: NA

CDR3 protein: CASRDTNTGELFF
V gene: TRBV27
D gene: NA

CDR3 protein: CASSVGSVDTQYF
V gene: TRBV9
D gene: NA

CDR3 protein: CASRSKGAGGRGQYF
V gene: TRBV28
D gene: TRBD2

CDR3 protein: CASSGGGKSNQPQHF
V gene: TRBV6-5
D gene: NA

CDR3 protein: CASSINSYGYTF
V gene: TRBV19
D gene: NA

CDR3 protein: CASSLADRLIGTQYF
V gene: TRBV5-1
D gene: TRBD1

CDR3 protein: CASSTGGGNEQFF
V gene: TRBV5-1
D gene: NA

CDR3 protein: CASSVEGLVRYDEQFF
V gene: TRBV9
D gene: TRBD2

CDR3 protein: CASSEAGAVIGAFF
V gene: TRBV25-1
D gene: NA

CDR3 protein: CASSLDRGNEQFF
V gene: TRBV5-8
D gene: TRBD1

CDR3 protein: CAWSYGGDTDTQYF
V gene: TRBV30
D gene: TRBD2

CDR3 protein: CASGPSEGSGELFF
V gene: TRBV12-5
D gene: NA

CDR3 protein: CAWSAGDLGGALYGYTF
V gene: TRBV30
D gene: TRBD1

CDR3 protein: CASSSGQGAAEKLFF
V gene: TRBV18
D gene: TRBD1

CDR3 protein: CASSFGLAGGDEQFF
V gene: TRBV11-2
D gene: TRBD2

CDR3 protein: CSVQAGVVDTQYF
V gene: TRBV29-1
D gene: TRBD2

CDR3 protein: CASSERLDTGELFF
V gene: TRBV2
D gene: NA

CDR3 protein: CASQSGLELEQFF
V gene: TRBV2
D gene: TRBD2

CDR3 protein: CASSEAAGTEAFF
V gene: TRBV10-2
D gene: NA

CDR3 protein: CASSPEPDRPYGYTF
V gene: TRBV5-1
D gene: NA

CDR3 protein: CASSLQGGSTEAFF
V gene: TRBV18
D gene: NA

CDR3 protein: CASSLAFPGQGLNTEAFF
V gene: TRBV5-4
D gene: TRBD1

CDR3 protein: CASSLVRRGQGLVETQYF
V gene: TRBV7-9
D gene: TRBD1

CDR3 protein: CASSDGAAAGETQYF
V gene: TRBV5-4
D gene: NA

CDR3 protein: CAWNPGQGAGYTF
V gene: TRBV30
D gene: TRBD1

CDR3 protein: CASSLGGGVGMTTEAFF
V gene: TRBV5-4
D gene: NA

CDR3 protein: CASTPRGKDHTKQYF
V gene: TRBV7-9
D gene: TRBD1

CDR3 protein: CASSLGDRGLSGYTF
V gene: TRBV5-6
D gene: TRBD1

CDR3 protein: CASSSRRAPDTQYF
V gene: TRBV7-9
D gene: NA

CDR3 protein: CSVLEGGTEAFF
V gene: TRBV29-1
D gene: NA

CDR3 protein: CASSQEGRGTGEAFF
V gene: TRBV4-1
D gene: TRBD1

CDR3 protein: CAISESPGLTTDTQYF
V gene: TRBV10-3
D gene: NA

CDR3 protein: CASSRGDRDPGEQYF
V gene: TRBV5-1
D gene: TRBD1

CDR3 protein: CASSFGTFNEQFF
V gene: TRBV5-1
D gene: NA

CDR3 protein: CASRLAREGYTF
V gene: TRBV28
D gene: NA

CDR3 protein: CAWSPFYNEQFF
V gene: TRBV30
D gene: NA

CDR3 protein: CASSFPTDTQETQYF
V gene: TRBV11-2
D gene: NA

CDR3 protein: CASSPRGDTQYF
V gene: TRBV5-1
D gene: NA

CDR3 protein: CASSLAGGSSYNEQFF
V gene: TRBV5-1
D gene: TRBD2

CDR3 protein: CASSIGQGQINEQYF
V gene: TRBV19
D gene: NA